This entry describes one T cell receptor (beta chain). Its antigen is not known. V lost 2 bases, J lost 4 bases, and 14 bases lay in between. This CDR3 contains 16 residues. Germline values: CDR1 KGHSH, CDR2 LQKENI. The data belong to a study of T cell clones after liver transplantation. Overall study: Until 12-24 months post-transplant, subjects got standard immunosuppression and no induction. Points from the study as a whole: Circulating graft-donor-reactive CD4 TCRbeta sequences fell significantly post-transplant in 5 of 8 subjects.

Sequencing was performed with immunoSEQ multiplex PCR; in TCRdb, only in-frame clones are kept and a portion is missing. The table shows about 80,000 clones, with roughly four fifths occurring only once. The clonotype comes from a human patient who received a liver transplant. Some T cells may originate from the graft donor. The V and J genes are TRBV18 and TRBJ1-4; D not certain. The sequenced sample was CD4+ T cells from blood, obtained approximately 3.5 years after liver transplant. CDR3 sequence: CASSPFKPGLNEKLFF. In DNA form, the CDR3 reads TGTGCCAGCTCACCATTTAAACCCGGCCTTAATGAAAAACTGTTTTTT.